This TCR beta chain derives from a study of T cell responses to AZD1222 COVID-19 vaccine. This CDR3 is built from 12 residues. The germline V gene has CDR1 MNHEY and CDR2 SMNVEV (reference sequence). Trimming removed 4 bases from V and 6 bases from J, with 7 bases in between. TCRdb's table, derived via immunoSEQ multiplex PCR, lists solely in-frame clones and lacks some. The sample has roughly 120,000 clones, less than 90% seen once. This sequence was found in an adult in good health. The V call is TRBV27, the J call TRBJ1-5; D not certain. The source was peripheral blood, collected on day 0 of AZD1222 vaccination. The CDR3: CASSYWGQPQHF. In nucleotides, the CDR3 is TGTGCCAGCAGTTACTGGGGTCAGCCCCAGCATTTT.